This T cell receptor beta chain was sequenced in a study of blood T cell repertoires in COVID-19. Whole-study context: Acute and convalescent COVID-19 specimens originated in the United States, Italy and Spain. Nucleic acid was either cDNA or gDNA, and it came from T cells, B-cell-depleted T cells, or PBMCs.

Losses at the gene ends were 10 bases for V and 2 bases for J; bases not matched to a gene: 13. CDR1 is MDHEN, CDR2 SYDVKM, per germline. This CDR3 has 15 residues. Original handling: Amplification from reference gene primers served as the basis for estimated nucleated cell counts. Profiling relied on immunoSEQ multiplex PCR, and the TCRdb table lists in-frame clones only, not all of them. For V, J and clone size, that table is used; D and trimming come from the DNA. Found here are some 260,000 clones, about 86% of them singletons; the top ten hold over 1.3%. This sequence originates from a man older than 75 with acute or convalescent COVID-19. The specimen was peripheral blood. V is TRBV28 and J is TRBJ1-2; 7 bases agree with TRBD1. CDR3 bases: TGTGCCACCGAAATCTTAGGGGGCGCGAACTATGGCTACACCTTC. It is translated as CATEILGGANYGYTF.